Below, 11 T cell receptor beta chains from the same sample are listed, as sequenced in a study of CD8+CD57+ T cells in acquired aplastic anemia. Genomic DNA acted as the template from which TCR beta VDJ combination and CDR3 sequence profiling were carried out. TCRdb reanalysed the reads using MiXCR and keeps one entry per CDR3 protein. This table holds a few hundred thousand distinct CDR3 sequences, 50% to 65% found once. Patients picked for sequencing had shown CD8+CD57+ cell expansion detected by flow cytometry. The sequencing sample was made of sorted CD4+, CD8+, or CD8+CD57+ T cells (not recorded which) from PBMCs. Receptors were obtained from a human donor with aplastic anemia.

The chain carries TRBV25-1 and TRBJ1-2; tentative D call: TRBD1 (5 bases). The CDR3 sequence is 14 residues long. CDR1 is MGHDK, CDR2 SYGVNS, per germline. The V end was cut by 0 bases, the J end by 8 bases, with 13 bases between. The chain's CDR3 is CASSEYKVRDGYTF. The CDR3 coding sequence is TGTGCCAGCAGTGAATATAAAGTCCGGGACGGCTACACCTTC.

The chain uses TRBV15 and TRBJ2-1; a possible D gene is TRBD1 (5 bases). The ends were cut back, 5 bases at V and 6 bases at J, with 26 bases in the middle. Germline-derived CDR1 and CDR2 are LNHNV and YYDKDF (reference sequence). The CDR3 is made up of 18 amino acids. The CDR3 region is CATSSQSGQGPWGNEQFF. CDR3 DNA: TGTGCCACCAGCTCCCAGTCCGGCCAGGGCCCTTGGGGCAATGAGCAGTTCTTC.

A single count supports this clonotype. The chain carries TRBV7-9 and TRBJ1-1; D is unclear. V lost 4 bases to trimming and J lost 2 bases, with 8 bases between them. This CDR3 contains 13 residues. Per germline, CDR1 SEHNR and CDR2 FQNEAQ (reference sequence). The CDR3 sequence: CASSSFSNTEAFF. Written as DNA, the CDR3 is TGTGCCAGCAGCTCATTTTCAAACACTGAAGCTTTCTTT.

The CDR3 DNA follows: TGTGCCAGCAGCTTAGGGGTGCGGGGGACCTACAATGAGCAGTTCTTC. Translated: CASSLGVRGTYNEQFF. The rearrangement joins TRBV7-2 to TRBJ2-1; TRBD2 matches 7 bases. The germline V gene has CDR1 SGHTA and CDR2 FQGNSA. The junction had 5 bases not matched to a gene; V was cut back by 1 base and J by 2 bases. The CDR3 is 16 amino acids.

The V gene is TRBV10-3, the J gene TRBJ2-5; TRBD1 matches at 9 bases. CDR3 size: 14 residues. With V trimmed by 6 bases and J by 5 bases, 7 bases remained unmatched. Germline lookup yields CDR1 ENHRY and CDR2 SYGVKD. CDR3 DNA: TGTGCCATCAGGGAGACAGGGGGTCTTGAGACCCAGTACTTC. Translated: CAIRETGGLETQYF.

This clonotype was counted at least ten times. The chain uses TRBV5-1 and TRBJ2-1; D is unresolved. Germline assignment: CDR1 SGHRS and CDR2 YFSETQ. CDR3 size: 15 residues. V lost 0 bases and J 4 bases, leaving 11 bases between the germline ends. CDR3 nucleotides: TGCGCCAGCAGCTTGGAAGGGTCTCGGTACAATGAGCAGTTCTTC. It codes for CASSLEGSRYNEQFF.

The sample holds many counts of this clonotype. The gene calls are TRBV5-1 and TRBJ2-7; 14 nucleotides align to TRBD2. J lost 0 bases, V lost 4 bases, and 18 bases had no gene match. Per the germline V gene, CDR1 is SGHRS and CDR2 is YFSETQ. The CDR3 has 21 residues. The CDR3 loop reads CASSVAKGTGLAGGSSYEQYF. The CDR3 DNA is TGCGCCAGCAGCGTCGCCAAAGGAACCGGACTAGCGGGGGGTAGCTCCTACGAGCAGTACTTC.

The chain has TRBV9 and TRBJ1-2; maybe TRBD1 (5 bases). This CDR3 spans 14 amino acids. CDR1 and CDR2 (germline): SGDLS, YYNGEE. The ends were cut back, 0 bases at V and 7 bases at J, with 13 bases in the middle. The CDR3 DNA reads TGTGCCAGCAGCGTAGATCTAGGGGTTCCTGGCTACACCTTC. Translating it yields CASSVDLGVPGYTF.

This clonotype was seen ten or more times. The chain carries TRBV20-1 and TRBJ1-4; D gene unclear. The germline CDR1 and CDR2 sequences are DFQATT and SNEGSKA (reference sequence). There are 13 residues in the CDR3. V was shortened by 3 bases and J by 0 bases, with 5 bases between the two germline ends. CDR3 DNA: TGCAGTGCTAGCATTGCAACTAATGAAAAACTGTTTTTT. Its translation: CSASIATNEKLFF.

The chain is built from TRBV10-3 and TRBJ1-2; 8 positions match TRBD1. V was pared by 0 bases and J by 1 base, with 1 base of the junction left unmatched. The germline V gene encodes CDR1 ENHRY and CDR2 SYGVKD. This CDR3 region has 15 residues. The CDR3 sequence is CAISESDRVNYGYTF. In nucleotides, the CDR3 is TGTGCCATCAGTGAGTCGGACAGGGTTAACTATGGCTACACCTTC.

This clonotype showed up many times. The CDR3 DNA reads as TGTGCCAGCAGAGAGACTCCGGGACAGGGGACGAACACCGGGGAGCTGTTTTTT. Translating gives CASRETPGQGTNTGELFF. The chain employs TRBV6-1 and TRBJ2-2, with TRBD1 matching 10 bases. The germline V gene has CDR1 MNHNS and CDR2 SASEGT. V lost 6 bases and J lost 0; bases outside the gene matches: 10. This CDR3 has 18 amino acids.